This passage covers 31 T cell receptor beta chains from one sample sequenced in a study of T-cell reconstitution after alpha-beta-depleted transplantation in children. The authors prepared the TCRbeta library with unique molecular identifiers. Via MiXCR, TCRdb re-called the PCR reads, giving one row per CDR3 protein. Of around 440,000 distinct CDR3 sequences listed, 16% are singletons. Here the sequenced sample was PBMCs, mostly from graft donor cells, taken 360 days after TCRalphabeta/CD19-depleted stem cell transplant. These receptors were taken from a boy under two years old who had a stem cell transplant for Wiskott-Aldrich syndrome, so the T cells may come from the graft donor.

J is TRBJ2-6 and V is TRBV7-3, with 7 positions matching TRBD1. V lost 3 bases and J lost 2; bases outside the gene matches: 1. The germline V gene has CDR1 SGHTA and CDR2 FQGTGA. The CDR3 spans 15 residues. The CDR3 DNA sequence: TGTGCCAGCAGCTTGACAGGGACTGGGGCCAACGTCCTGACTTTC. This sequence encodes CASSLTGTGANVLTF.

The J gene is TRBJ2-1, the V gene TRBV20-1, with D possibly being TRBD1 or TRBD2 (5 bases each). The CDR3 covers 11 residues. The V and J ends lost 4 bases and 9 bases respectively, with 10 bases between them. Germline lookup yields CDR1 DFQATT and CDR2 SNEGSKA (reference sequence). CDR3 nucleotides: TGCAGTGCTATCGGGACCCCTGAGCAGTTCTTC. Its translation: CSAIGTPEQFF.

The V gene is TRBV6-5, the J gene TRBJ1-4, with 10 bases matching TRBD1. V shed 4 bases and J 9 bases; nucleotides not matched to a gene: 5. Germline V lookup: CDR1 MNHEY, CDR2 SVGAGI. The CDR3 is 14 amino acids. The CDR3 DNA follows: TGTGCCAGCAGTTCCGGGACAGGGGATCAAAAACTGTTTTTT. It specifies CASSSGTGDQKLFF.

The chain uses TRBV10-3 and TRBJ2-7; 7 bases align to TRBD1. Germline-derived CDR1 and CDR2 are ENHRY and SYGVKD. The CDR3 length is 12 residues. With V trimmed by 10 bases and J by 2 bases, 5 bases remained unmatched. CDR3 in amino acids: CATWDSTYEQYF. The CDR3, as DNA: TGTGCCACATGGGACAGTACCTACGAGCAGTACTTC.

V is TRBV28 and J is TRBJ2-7; D might be TRBD2 (5 bases). CDR1 is MDHEN, CDR2 SYDVKM, per germline. This CDR3 has 12 amino acids. The CDR3 protein is CAAARGTYEQYF. CDR3 DNA: TGTGCAGCGGCTCGGGGAACCTACGAGCAGTACTTC.

This clonotype was seen only a few times. This chain connects TRBV5-1 to TRBJ2-2; D is possibly TRBD2 (6 bases). Germline CDR1 and CDR2: SGHRS and YFSETQ. V was cut by 3 bases and J by 1 base, with 13 bases left in between. This CDR3 has 16 residues. This chain's CDR3 is CASSYGGTLNTGELFF. CDR3 bases: TGCGCCAGCAGCTATGGGGGGACCCTGAACACCGGGGAGCTGTTTTTT.

The J gene is TRBJ1-2, the V gene TRBV12-3 or TRBV12-4, with unresolved D. The CDR3 runs 13 residues. V was clipped by 7 bases and J by 2 bases, with 11 bases between them. The CDR3 loop is CASTISRNYGYTF. In DNA form, the CDR3 reads TGTGCCAGCACCATTAGCAGAAACTATGGCTACACCTTC.

This chain uses TRBV4-3 with TRBJ2-5; D is perhaps TRBD2 (6 bases). The V end lost 4 bases, the J end lost 4 bases, and 13 bases lay between the germline ends. Germline lookup yields CDR1 LGHNA and CDR2 YSLEER. The CDR3 spans 14 residues. In DNA, the CDR3 is TGCGCCAGCAGCCCTGATTGGGGGGTAGAGACCCAGTACTTC. This translates into CASSPDWGVETQYF.

In its sample, this clonotype was seen a few times. The chain has TRBV7-2 and TRBJ2-1; 8 nucleotides agree with TRBD1. This CDR3 has 15 residues. In germline, CDR1 is SGHTA, CDR2 FQGNSA. Trimming took 5 bases from V and 7 from J; bases not matched to a gene: 10. The CDR3 DNA sequence: TGTGCCAGCAGCACCCGGACAGGGCTCCCAAATGAGCAGTTCTTC. Its translation: CASSTRTGLPNEQFF. Based on the CDR3 plus reference TRBV7-2 and TRBJ2-1, the full variable domain is GAGVSQSPSNKVTEKGKDVELRCDPISGHTALYWYRQSLGQGLEFLIYFQGNSAPDKSGLPSDRFSAERTGGSVSTLTIQRTQQEDSAVYLCASSTRTGLPNEQFFGPGTRLTVL.

The chain employs TRBV5-5 and TRBJ2-4; 9 bases agree with TRBD1. Germline V gives CDR1 SGHKS, CDR2 YYEKEE (reference sequence). This CDR3 comprises 16 residues. V shed 5 bases and J 0 bases; nucleotides not matched to a gene: 6. As DNA, the CDR3 is TGTGCCAGCAGAACAGGGGGCCATTTAGCCAAAAACATTCAGTACTTC. Translation: CASRTGGHLAKNIQYF.

In its sample, this clonotype was seen many times. This rearrangement joins TRBV5-1 to TRBJ2-3; 7 positions agree with TRBD1. CDR1 is SGHRS, CDR2 YFSETQ, per germline. With 4 bases clipped from V and 3 bases from J, the junction kept 2 bases outside the gene matches. This CDR3 has 13 residues. Here the CDR3 reads CASSEGATDTQYF. The CDR3 bases are TGCGCCAGCAGCGAGGGGGCAACAGATACGCAGTATTTT.

This clonotype was recorded a few times. V is TRBV12-3 or TRBV12-4 and J is TRBJ2-7; TRBD2 might be the D (6 bases). Trimming shortened V by 5 bases and J by 0 bases, and 11 bases separated the two germline ends. CDR3 length: 14 residues. Written as DNA, the CDR3 is TGTGCCAGCAGTATCGCGGGGATCTCCTACGAGCAGTACTTC. This encodes CASSIAGISYEQYF.

The CDR3 here is CASSLNGPEAFF. Here the CDR3 DNA reads TGTGCCAGCAGTTTAAACGGCCCTGAAGCTTTCTTT. J is TRBJ1-1 and V is TRBV12-3 or TRBV12-4; no firm D call. V lost 2 bases to trimming and J lost 6 bases, with 7 bases between them. The CDR3 is 12 residues long.

The V call is TRBV29-1, the J call TRBJ2-5, with 8 positions matching TRBD2. The V gene end was trimmed by 5 bases and the J gene end by 4 bases; junction bases not matched to a gene: 3. The germline V gene encodes CDR1 SQVTM and CDR2 ANQGSEA. The CDR3 covers 12 residues. The DNA of the CDR3 is TGCAGCGTTTGCGGGGGGCGAGAGACCCAGTACTTC. Amino acids: CSVCGGRETQYF.

This clonotype was picked up a small number of times. The gene calls are TRBV20-1 and TRBJ2-4; 7 positions match TRBD1. Germline lookup yields CDR1 DFQATT and CDR2 SNEGSKA (reference sequence). The CDR3 is 15 amino acids. Unmatched junction bases numbered 8, after V lost 2 bases and J lost 4 bases. DNA of the CDR3: TGCAGTGCTAGATACGGGACAGTCCTTAAAAACATTCAGTACTTC. Its protein product is CSARYGTVLKNIQYF.

This clonotype was seen more than once but under ten times. This rearrangement joins TRBV11-2 to TRBJ2-7; 10 bases map to TRBD2. V trimming: 2 bases; J trimming: 7 bases; junction bases outside the gene matches: 5. Germline V gene data show CDR1 as SGHAT and CDR2 as FQNNGV. CDR3 length: 14 amino acids. The DNA of the CDR3 is TGTGCCAGCAGCTTATTTAGCGGGAGGCCAGAGCAGTACTTC. Translated, it gives CASSLFSGRPEQYF.

This clonotype has more than one count but fewer than ten. The chain uses TRBV6-1 and TRBJ2-5; TRBD2 matches 11 bases. The V gene end was trimmed by 6 bases and the J gene end by 5 bases; junction bases not matched to a gene: 8. The CDR3 covers 15 residues. Germline assignment: CDR1 MNHNS and CDR2 SASEGT. The CDR3 DNA sequence: TGTGCCAGCAGCCAATTGATAGCGGGAGGGGAGACCCAGTACTTC. Its protein is CASSQLIAGGETQYF.

In its sample, this clonotype was seen a few times. The chain is built from TRBV29-1 and TRBJ2-2; D gene ambiguous. V lost 7 bases, J lost 4 bases, and 10 bases lay in between. This CDR3 has 12 residues. Germline V gene lookup returns CDR1 SQVTM and CDR2 ANQGSEA. CDR3 in amino acids: CSARPGTGELFF. The CDR3 coding sequence is TGCAGCGCCCGTCCGGGCACCGGGGAGCTGTTTTTT.

A note on this clonotype: One end of the junction is discordant with germline, which a read error may explain. The chain employs TRBV12-3 or TRBV12-4 and TRBJ2-1, with D possibly being TRBD1 (5 bases). The CDR3 is 13 amino acids. CDR3 loop: CASTLAGADEQFF. CDR3 sequence (DNA): TGTGCCAGCACTTTAGCTGGGGCTGATGAGCAGTTCTTC.

This clonotype has a handful of counts. The chain employs TRBV5-1 and TRBJ2-1; 7 nucleotides match TRBD1. This CDR3 region has 17 residues. The germline CDR1 and CDR2 sequences are SGHRS and YFSETQ. J was trimmed by 0 bases and V by 0 bases; bases with no gene match: 6. The CDR3 DNA reads TGCGCCAGCAGCTTGGTGGGACAGCGTTTCTCCTACAATGAGCAGTTCTTC. Encoded protein: CASSLVGQRFSYNEQFF.

In this sample, this clonotype turned up a few times. This rearrangement joins TRBV7-9 to TRBJ2-1; 8 bases line up with TRBD1. There are 16 residues in the CDR3. Germline V CDR1 and CDR2: SEHNR, FQNEAQ (reference sequence). V lost 5 bases, J lost 3 bases, and 9 bases stayed unmatched. CDR3 loop: CASSRFRTGNYNEQFF. The CDR3 DNA reads TGTGCCAGCAGCCGCTTCCGGACAGGGAACTACAATGAGCAGTTCTTC.

This chain uses TRBV4-1 with TRBJ2-2; 8 nucleotides match TRBD1. With V trimmed by 4 bases and J by 3 bases, 7 bases remained unmatched. The CDR3 contains 16 residues. Per germline, CDR1 MGHRA and CDR2 YSYEKL. The CDR3 coding sequence is TGCGCCAGCAGCCTCCGGACAGGGCGGCACACCGGGGAGCTGTTTTTT. This sequence encodes CASSLRTGRHTGELFF.

This chain connects TRBV29-1 to TRBJ2-5; no firm D call. Germline V lookup: CDR1 SQVTM, CDR2 ANQGSEA. Trimming left V 5 bases short and J 4 bases short, with 11 bases between. The length of the CDR3 is 12 residues. The CDR3 nucleotides read TGCAGCGTTTACCCCGTAGTAGAGACCCAGTACTTC. Its translation: CSVYPVVETQYF. Combining the CDR3 with reference TRBV29-1 and TRBJ2-5 gives the whole variable domain SAVISQKPSRDICQRGTSLTIQCQVDSQVTMMFWYRQQPGQSLTLIATANQGSEATYESGFVIDKFPISRPNLTFSTLTVSNMSPEDSSIYLCSVYPVVETQYFGPGTRLLVL.

The rearrangement joins TRBV5-1 to TRBJ2-7, with D unclear. This CDR3 is built from 12 residues. Trimming removed 3 bases at V and 2 bases at J, with 6 bases between. Germline V gene data show CDR1 as SGHRS and CDR2 as YFSETQ. The CDR3 DNA reads as TGCGCCAGCAGCTCCCCAGCCTACGAGCAGTACTTC. Translating gives CASSSPAYEQYF.

This chain connects TRBV7-8 to TRBJ2-3; D could derive from TRBD1 or TRBD2 (5 bases each). V lost 4 bases and J 6 bases, leaving 11 bases between the germline ends. Germline values: CDR1 SGHVS, CDR2 FQNEAQ. The CDR3 is 13 residues long. CDR3 amino acids: CASSSRGYDTQYF. CDR3 nucleotides: TGTGCCAGCAGCTCGAGGGGATACGATACGCAGTATTTT.

A few counts support this clonotype. The chain has TRBV4-1 and TRBJ2-1; no clear D gene. Germline V gives CDR1 MGHRA, CDR2 YSYEKL. The CDR3 consists of 15 residues. V shed 1 base and J shed 1 base, with 8 bases lying between them. CDR3 sequence: CASSQGTESYNEQFF. The CDR3 DNA reads TGCGCCAGCAGCCAAGGAACGGAGTCCTACAATGAGCAGTTCTTC.

This clonotype was detected many times. The chain employs TRBV6-1 and TRBJ2-7; perhaps TRBD2 as D (6 bases). The CDR3 has 15 residues. Germline CDR1 MNHNS, CDR2 SASEGT. Between the trimmed V and J ends, which lost 5 bases and 6 bases, there was a span of 20 bases. The CDR3 DNA is TGTGCCAGCAGTAACCCCTTCGGCGGGACTTTCGAGCAGTACTTC. It yields the protein CASSNPFGGTFEQYF.

The CDR3 protein is CASRGQGFSPLHF. CDR3 sequence (DNA): TGCGCCAGCAGGGGACAGGGGTTTTCACCCCTCCACTTT. The chain combines TRBV10-1 with TRBJ1-6; 10 bases line up with TRBD1. Germline V gene lookup returns CDR1 WNHNN and CDR2 SYGVQD (reference sequence). The CDR3 consists of 13 residues. J was trimmed by 9 bases and V by 6 bases; bases with no gene match: 2.

The V call is TRBV24-1, the J call TRBJ2-1; the D gene is possibly TRBD1 (6 bases). The germline V and J ends were trimmed by 1 base and 8 bases, with 11 bases remaining between them. This CDR3 comprises 14 residues. Germline values: CDR1 KGHDR, CDR2 SFDVKD. CDR3 sequence: CATSDLEDSHEQFF. In nucleotides, the CDR3 is TGTGCCACCAGTGATTTAGAGGACAGCCATGAGCAGTTCTTC.

This clonotype was observed a few times. The chain employs TRBV5-1 and TRBJ2-3; 8 nucleotides match TRBD1. V was clipped by 0 bases and J by 2 bases; unmatched bases: 5. The CDR3 totals 16 residues. Germline assignment: CDR1 SGHRS and CDR2 YFSETQ. The CDR3: CASSLGGTGATDTQYF. CDR3 nucleotide sequence: TGCGCCAGCAGCTTGGGAGGGACAGGAGCCACAGATACGCAGTATTTT.

J is TRBJ2-1 and V is TRBV2, with a tentative D call TRBD2 (6 bases). Germline assignment: CDR1 SNHLY and CDR2 FYNNEI. Trimming shortened V by 2 bases and J by 5 bases, and 10 bases separated the two germline ends. This CDR3 comprises 14 residues. The CDR3 DNA sequence: TGTGCCAGCAGTGAAACGGGGGTCGACAATGAGCAGTTCTTC. This codes for CASSETGVDNEQFF.